This T cell receptor beta chain was recorded in a study of identical twins. The germline CDR1 and CDR2 sequences are KGHDR and SFDVKD. V dropped 0 bases and J dropped 1 base, with 14 bases sitting between them. This CDR3 has 18 residues. This clonotype occurred a few times. TCRdb reanalysed the 5' RACE reads using MiXCR and keeps one entry per CDR3 protein. The sample lists 700,000 to 950,000 distinct CDR3 sequences; roughly an eighth were seen once. These records were also assigned to another study, of yellow fever vaccine responses in identical twins.

V gene TRBV24-1 combines with J gene TRBJ2-2, with D hard to call. The material sequenced was PBMCs. The sequence came from a woman between 18 and 29 years old in good health. The CDR3 sequence: CATSDLPQSGGNTGELFF. CDR3 sequence (DNA): TGTGCCACCAGTGATTTGCCTCAATCCGGCGGGAACACCGGGGAGCTGTTTTTT.